Listed below are T cell receptor beta chains from one sample, sequenced in a study of blood T cell repertoires in COVID-19. Some clones are missing from TCRdb's copy, which holds only in-frame ones; the method was immunoSEQ multiplex PCR. The sample comprises approximately 350,000 clones, more than 75% of which are singletons, and around 3.5% rests with the top ten. Sequencing input: peripheral blood. All receptors come from a woman younger than 30 who had recovered from COVID-19. CDR3s include the opening cysteine and the closing phenylalanine or tryptophan. The order of the fields is clone size, CDR3 length, V gene, J gene, D gene, CDR3 DNA, CDR3 protein. D genes are given only for firm matches. Size values are once, few and many counts, or a class for expanded clones, and some rows have none.

clone_size: once; cdr3_length: 14; v_call: TRBV2; j_call: TRBJ2-3; d_call: TRBD1; cdr3_nt: TGTGCCAGCAGTGATGACAGGGACACAGATACGCAGTATTTT; cdr3_aa: CASSDDRDTDTQYF
clone_size: NA; cdr3_length: 13; v_call: TRBV27; j_call: TRBJ1-2; d_call: TRBD1; cdr3_nt: TGTGCCAGCAGCCCTGGACAGGGGAATGGCTACACCTTC; cdr3_aa: CASSPGQGNGYTF
clone_size: NA; cdr3_length: 14; v_call: TRBV27; j_call: TRBJ1-1; d_call: TRBD1; cdr3_nt: TGTGCCAGCAGACTTACAGGGGGCTGGACTGAAGCTTTCTTT; cdr3_aa: CASRLTGGWTEAFF
clone_size: once; cdr3_length: 15; v_call: TRBV9; j_call: TRBJ2-5; d_call: TRBD2; cdr3_nt: TGTGCCAGCAGCGTTAGCGGGGCCACCCAAGAGACCCAGTACTTC; cdr3_aa: CASSVSGATQETQYF
clone_size: NA; cdr3_length: 13; v_call: TRBV12-3/TRBV12-4; j_call: TRBJ1-4; d_call: NA; cdr3_nt: TGTGCCAGCAGTGGGACATTCGGTGAAAAACTGTTTTTT; cdr3_aa: CASSGTFGEKLFF
clone_size: NA; cdr3_length: 15; v_call: TRBV27; j_call: TRBJ2-2; d_call: NA; cdr3_nt: TGTGCCAGCAGTTTTGTACTTCAGAACACCGGGGAGCTGTTTTTT; cdr3_aa: CASSFVLQNTGELFF
clone_size: NA; cdr3_length: 15; v_call: TRBV25-1; j_call: TRBJ2-5; d_call: NA; cdr3_nt: TGTGCCAGCAGTCCCGGTATAGACGTCCGGGTGGCCCAGTACTTC; cdr3_aa: CASSPGIDVRVAQYF
clone_size: NA; cdr3_length: 19; v_call: TRBV28; j_call: TRBJ2-2; d_call: NA; cdr3_nt: TGTGCCAGCAGTCCCCGACAGGTAGCAGCCCTATTGAACACCGGGGAGCTGTTTTTT; cdr3_aa: CASSPRQVAALLNTGELFF
clone_size: NA; cdr3_length: 16; v_call: TRBV24-1; j_call: TRBJ2-3; d_call: TRBD2; cdr3_nt: TGTGCCACCAGTGATCCGACTAGCACCGACACAGATACGCAGTATTTT; cdr3_aa: CATSDPTSTDTDTQYF
clone_size: NA; cdr3_length: 14; v_call: TRBV19; j_call: TRBJ2-1; d_call: TRBD2; cdr3_nt: TGTGCCACCACGTATGGGAGGGCCGGAAATGAGCAGTTCTTC; cdr3_aa: CATTYGRAGNEQFF
clone_size: NA; cdr3_length: 18; v_call: TRBV27; j_call: TRBJ2-2; d_call: TRBD2; cdr3_nt: TGTGCCAGTTTTGACTACCAAGGGACTAGCAGATACACCGGGGAGCTGTTTTTT; cdr3_aa: CASFDYQGTSRYTGELFF
clone_size: few; cdr3_length: 16; v_call: TRBV18; j_call: TRBJ2-1; d_call: TRBD2; cdr3_nt: TGTGCCAGCTCACCACCAACCGGGACTAGAGGCAATGAGCAGTTCTTC; cdr3_aa: CASSPPTGTRGNEQFF
clone_size: NA; cdr3_length: 14; v_call: TRBV4-1; j_call: TRBJ1-2; d_call: NA; cdr3_nt: TGCGCCAGCAGGGAACAGGGTTCTAACTATGGCTACACCTTC; cdr3_aa: CASREQGSNYGYTF
clone_size: NA; cdr3_length: 17; v_call: TRBV7-2; j_call: TRBJ2-2; d_call: NA; cdr3_nt: TGTGCCAGCAGCTTAGCCCCACTAACTTTGAACACCGGGGAGCTGTTTTTT; cdr3_aa: CASSLAPLTLNTGELFF
clone_size: NA; cdr3_length: 17; v_call: TRBV4-3; j_call: TRBJ2-5; d_call: TRBD2; cdr3_nt: TGCGCCAGCAGCCAAGGGACTAGCGGGATCACCCAAGAGACCCAGTACTTC; cdr3_aa: CASSQGTSGITQETQYF
clone_size: NA; cdr3_length: 16; v_call: TRBV19; j_call: TRBJ1-5; d_call: NA; cdr3_nt: TGTGCCAGTAGTATAGTTTCCGCGTTGGGCAATCAGCCCCAGCATTTT; cdr3_aa: CASSIVSALGNQPQHF
clone_size: once; cdr3_length: 15; v_call: TRBV2; j_call: TRBJ2-1; d_call: TRBD2; cdr3_nt: TGTGCCAGCAGGGGCGGACTAGCGGGTCTCAATGAGCAGTTCTTC; cdr3_aa: CASRGGLAGLNEQFF
clone_size: NA; cdr3_length: 16; v_call: TRBV29-1; j_call: TRBJ2-1; d_call: TRBD2; cdr3_nt: TGCAGCGTTGAAGGGCTAGCGGGGAGCTCCTACAATGAGCAGTTCTTC; cdr3_aa: CSVEGLAGSSYNEQFF
clone_size: NA; cdr3_length: 15; v_call: TRBV2; j_call: TRBJ1-5; d_call: NA; cdr3_nt: TGTGCCAGCAGTGAAGGGAGGTATAGCAATCAGCCCCAGCATTTT; cdr3_aa: CASSEGRYSNQPQHF
clone_size: NA; cdr3_length: 17; v_call: TRBV24-1; j_call: TRBJ2-5; d_call: TRBD2; cdr3_nt: TGTGCCACCAGTGACCCCACTAGCGGGAGGGCCCAAGAGACCCAGTACTTC; cdr3_aa: CATSDPTSGRAQETQYF
clone_size: NA; cdr3_length: 15; v_call: TRBV5-6; j_call: TRBJ2-2; d_call: NA; cdr3_nt: TGTGCCAGCAGCCTAAATCCATCCGGGGCCGGGGAGCTGTTTTTT; cdr3_aa: CASSLNPSGAGELFF
clone_size: NA; cdr3_length: 12; v_call: TRBV12-3/TRBV12-4; j_call: TRBJ1-1; d_call: NA; cdr3_nt: TGTGCCAGCTTCGGACAGTACACTGAAGCTTTCTTT; cdr3_aa: CASFGQYTEAFF
clone_size: NA; cdr3_length: 12; v_call: TRBV30; j_call: TRBJ1-3; d_call: NA; cdr3_nt: TGTGCCTGGAGTCCTCTGAGAGACACCATATATTTT; cdr3_aa: CAWSPLRDTIYF
clone_size: NA; cdr3_length: 11; v_call: TRBV30; j_call: TRBJ1-2; d_call: TRBD1; cdr3_nt: TGTGCAACGGGACAGAGCTATGGCTACACCTTC; cdr3_aa: CATGQSYGYTF
clone_size: NA; cdr3_length: 13; v_call: TRBV6-6; j_call: TRBJ2-2; d_call: NA; cdr3_nt: TGTGCCAGCGAAGCGACCCACACCGGGGAGCTGTTTTTT; cdr3_aa: CASEATHTGELFF
clone_size: NA; cdr3_length: 15; v_call: TRBV7-2; j_call: TRBJ2-5; d_call: TRBD1; cdr3_nt: TGTGCCAGCAGCTCGGGACAGCATCCCCAAGAGACCCAGTACTTC; cdr3_aa: CASSSGQHPQETQYF
clone_size: NA; cdr3_length: 18; v_call: TRBV7-2; j_call: TRBJ1-3; d_call: NA; cdr3_nt: TGTGCCAGCAGCCTCCGATCCGGGACAACCCTCAACGTAAACACCATATATTTT; cdr3_aa: CASSLRSGTTLNVNTIYF
clone_size: NA; cdr3_length: 13; v_call: TRBV2; j_call: TRBJ2-5; d_call: TRBD2; cdr3_nt: TGTGCCAGCAGTGTTGGGAGGGAAGAGACCCAGTACTTC; cdr3_aa: CASSVGREETQYF
clone_size: NA; cdr3_length: 17; v_call: TRBV11-3; j_call: TRBJ2-1; d_call: TRBD1; cdr3_nt: TGTGCCAGCAGCACCGCTAGGGCTGGACAGGGGTTGTATGAGCAGTTCTTC; cdr3_aa: CASSTARAGQGLYEQFF
clone_size: NA; cdr3_length: 17; v_call: TRBV14; j_call: TRBJ2-2; d_call: TRBD2; cdr3_nt: TGTGCCAGCAGCCAAGTTGCGGGGGGCGCGGGCACCGGGGAGCTGTTTTTT; cdr3_aa: CASSQVAGGAGTGELFF
clone_size: NA; cdr3_length: 15; v_call: TRBV6-4; j_call: TRBJ1-2; d_call: NA; cdr3_nt: TGTGCCAGCAGTCAAGACGGACAGATGAACTATGGCTACACCTTC; cdr3_aa: CASSQDGQMNYGYTF
clone_size: NA; cdr3_length: 15; v_call: TRBV19; j_call: TRBJ1-1; d_call: TRBD1; cdr3_nt: TGTGCCAGTAGTCCAGAAACGACAGGGGGCACTGAAGCTTTCTTT; cdr3_aa: CASSPETTGGTEAFF